These 11 T cell receptor beta chains were sequenced from one sample in a study of T cells after yellow fever vaccination (dated by TCRdb to between 2018 and 2021). The library was produced with 5' RACE. Sequenced using an Illumina HiSeq 2500. TCRdb cleaned the public reads at Q25 with fastp, built clones with MiXCR and kept in-frame beta chains. Entries that share a CDR3 protein sequence are merged under the most common genes and DNA. Within this sample are 500,000 to 550,000 distinct CDR3 sequences, with about a fifth of them counted one time only. The ten largest clones add up to less than 20% of the sample. According to the study, the label for this sample's treatment or condition signals: live attenuated yellow fever vaccine strain. The source material was PBMCs, sampled roughly 20 days after the first yellow fever vaccination. Every receptor here comes from a man between 18 and 35 years old who received the YFV17D yellow fever vaccine.

This clonotype was detected only a few times. This rearrangement joins TRBV2 to TRBJ1-5, with D hard to call. Per germline, CDR1 SNHLY and CDR2 FYNNEI. This CDR3 is 13 amino acids long. The germline V and J ends were trimmed by 8 bases and 1 base, with 9 bases remaining between them. The CDR3 nucleotides read TGTGCCAGCGGTCCGGGGAGCAATCAGCCCCAGCATTTT. It is translated as CASGPGSNQPQHF.

This chain joins TRBV4-1 and TRBJ2-1; tentative D call: TRBD1 (6 bases). CDR3 length: 16 residues. Germline CDR1 reads MGHRA; CDR2 reads YSYEKL. V lost 4 bases, J lost 8 bases, and 21 bases lay in between. The CDR3 DNA reads as TGCGCCAGCAGCCTCGGGGCCCAGGGGACCCGCGATGAGCAGTTCTTC. This sequence encodes CASSLGAQGTRDEQFF.

This clonotype was seen a few times. This chain links TRBV18 with TRBJ1-1; D is uncertain. Germline loops: CDR1 KGHSH, CDR2 LQKENI. The CDR3 is made up of 14 amino acids. The germline V and J ends were trimmed by 4 bases and 5 bases, with 14 bases remaining between them. The CDR3 bases are TGTGCCAGCTCACAGGGCCATCAGGCGACTGAAGCTTTCTTT. Protein sequence: CASSQGHQATEAFF.

The chain couples TRBV7-8 to TRBJ2-5; 8 bases are a match to TRBD1. The CDR3 runs 17 residues. The germline gives CDR1 SGHVS, CDR2 FQNEAQ. After removal of 1 base from V and 7 bases from J, the junction contained 14 bases not matched to a gene. The CDR3 DNA follows: TGTGCCAGCAGCTTAGACGAGACAGGGGCGGGGCGGGGGACCCAGTACTTC. This translates into CASSLDETGAGRGTQYF.

This chain joins TRBV6-6 and TRBJ1-2; D gene ambiguous. Trimming stripped 2 bases from V and 2 bases from J, with 6 bases between. This CDR3 is 13 amino acids long. Germline-derived CDR1 and CDR2 are MNHNY and SVGAGI (reference sequence). CDR3 residues: CASSYGDNYGYTF. The DNA of the CDR3 is TGTGCCAGCAGTTACGGCGACAACTATGGCTACACCTTC.

Many counts were recorded for this clonotype. The chain couples TRBV12-3 or TRBV12-4 to TRBJ1-5, with D uncertain. This CDR3 spans 12 amino acids. Trimming took off 5 bases at V and 3 bases at J, with 5 bases between the two ends. CDR3 coding DNA: TGTGCCAGCAGTCTCGACAATCAGCCCCAGCATTTT. Its protein product is CASSLDNQPQHF.

This rearrangement joins TRBV25-1 to TRBJ2-7, with D tentatively TRBD2 (6 bases). CDR3 size: 14 residues. Trimming pared 10 bases from V and 1 base from J, leaving 17 bases between. Germline V gene sequence: CDR1 MGHDK, CDR2 SYGVNS. The CDR3 protein is CATTTGDGSYEQYF. DNA of the CDR3: TGTGCCACAACAACGGGGGATGGATCCTACGAGCAGTACTTC.

The table lists this clonotype with many counts. The chain combines TRBV4-2 with TRBJ1-3; no reliable D call. This CDR3 spans 17 amino acids. Trimming shortened V by 0 bases and J by 0 bases, and 12 bases separated the two germline ends. From germline, CDR1 is LGHNA and CDR2 YNFKEQ. In DNA form, the CDR3 reads TGTGCCAGCAGCCAAGACACAGACTCCAGCTCTGGAAACACCATATATTTT. Its protein is CASSQDTDSSSGNTIYF.

The V call is TRBV6-2 or TRBV6-3, the J call TRBJ1-6; D not resolved. V was shortened by 4 bases and J by 10 bases, with 11 bases between the two germline ends. The CDR3 spans 13 residues. The germline CDR1 and CDR2 sequences are MNHEY and SVGEGT. The CDR3 reads CASSSLLRSPLHF. The CDR3 coding sequence is TGTGCCAGCAGTTCCCTCTTGAGATCACCCCTCCACTTT.

The rearrangement joins TRBV18 to TRBJ2-4, with 10 bases fitting TRBD1. This CDR3 is built from 18 residues. The J segment lost 7 bases and the V segment lost 3 bases, leaving 15 bases of the junction unmatched. Germline V gene lookup returns CDR1 KGHSH and CDR2 LQKENI. Here the CDR3 DNA reads TGTGCCAGCTCACCCTGGCGAACCGGGACAGGGGATGGGAACATTCAGTACTTC. Protein sequence: CASSPWRTGTGDGNIQYF.

The chain recombines TRBV30 with TRBJ1-6; TRBD1 might be the D (6 bases). There are 14 residues in the CDR3. The V and J ends lost 3 bases and 6 bases respectively, with 12 bases between them. CDR1 is GTSNPN and CDR2 is SVGIG in the germline V gene (reference sequence). Here the CDR3 reads CAWSATGGNSPLHF. CDR3 coding DNA: TGTGCCTGGAGCGCGACAGGCGGTAATTCACCCCTCCACTTT.